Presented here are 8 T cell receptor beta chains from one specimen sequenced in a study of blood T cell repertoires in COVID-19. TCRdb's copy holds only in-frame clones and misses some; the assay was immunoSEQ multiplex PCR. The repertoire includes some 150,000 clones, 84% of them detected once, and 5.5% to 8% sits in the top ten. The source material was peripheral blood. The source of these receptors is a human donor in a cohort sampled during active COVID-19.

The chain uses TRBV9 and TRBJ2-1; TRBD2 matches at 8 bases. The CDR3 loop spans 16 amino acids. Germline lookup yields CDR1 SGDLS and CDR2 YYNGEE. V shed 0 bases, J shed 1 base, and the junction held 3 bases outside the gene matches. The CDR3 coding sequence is TGTGCCAGCAGCGTAGCTGCGGGGGGTTCCTACAATGAGCAGTTCTTC. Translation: CASSVAAGGSYNEQFF.

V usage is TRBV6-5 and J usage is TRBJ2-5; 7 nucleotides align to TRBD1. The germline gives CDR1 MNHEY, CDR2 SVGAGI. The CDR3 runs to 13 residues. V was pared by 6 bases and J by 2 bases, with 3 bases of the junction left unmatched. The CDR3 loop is CASSPGGQETQYF. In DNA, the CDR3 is TGTGCCAGCAGCCCAGGGGGTCAAGAGACCCAGTACTTC.

CDR3 nucleotide sequence: TGTGCCAGTAGTATGCAAGAGAAGTCAGATACGCAGTATTTT. It codes for CASSMQEKSDTQYF. This chain connects TRBV19 to TRBJ2-3; no clear D gene. With 3 bases removed from V and 4 bases from J, the gap between germline ends came to 11 bases. This CDR3 has 14 amino acids. Germline lookup yields CDR1 LNHDA and CDR2 SQIVND (reference sequence).

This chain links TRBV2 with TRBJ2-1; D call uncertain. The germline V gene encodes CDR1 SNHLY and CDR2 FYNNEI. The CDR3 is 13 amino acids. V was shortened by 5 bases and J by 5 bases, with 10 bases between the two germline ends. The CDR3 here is CASSKVADNEQFF. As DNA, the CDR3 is TGTGCCAGCAGTAAAGTTGCAGACAATGAGCAGTTCTTC.

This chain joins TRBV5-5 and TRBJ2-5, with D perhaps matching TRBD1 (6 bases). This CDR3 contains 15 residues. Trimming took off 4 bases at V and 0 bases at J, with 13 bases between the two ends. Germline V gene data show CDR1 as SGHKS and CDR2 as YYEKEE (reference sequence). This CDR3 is CASSRPDRHQETQYF. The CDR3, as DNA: TGTGCCAGCAGCCGACCGGACAGACACCAAGAGACCCAGTACTTC.

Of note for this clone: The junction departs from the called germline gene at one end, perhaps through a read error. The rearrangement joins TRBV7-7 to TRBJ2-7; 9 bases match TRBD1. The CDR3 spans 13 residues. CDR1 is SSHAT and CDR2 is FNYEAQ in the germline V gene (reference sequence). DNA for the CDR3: TGTGCTAGCAGCCCGGACAGGGGATACGAGCAGTACTTC. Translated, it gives CASSPDRGYEQYF.

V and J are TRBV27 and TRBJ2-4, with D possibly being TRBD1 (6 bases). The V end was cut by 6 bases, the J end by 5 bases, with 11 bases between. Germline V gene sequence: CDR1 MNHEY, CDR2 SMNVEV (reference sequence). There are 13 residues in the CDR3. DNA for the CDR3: TGTGCCAGCAGGGGGGACATAGAAAACATTCAGTACTTC. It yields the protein CASRGDIENIQYF.

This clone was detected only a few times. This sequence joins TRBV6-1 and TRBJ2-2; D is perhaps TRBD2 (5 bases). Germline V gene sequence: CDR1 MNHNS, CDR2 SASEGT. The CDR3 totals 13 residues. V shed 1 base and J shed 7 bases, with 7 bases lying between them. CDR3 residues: CASSEGGYGELFF. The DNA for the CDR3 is TGTGCCAGCAGTGAAGGCGGGTACGGGGAGCTGTTTTTT.